The 27 T cell receptor beta chains reported below all come from one sample, sequenced in a study of shared clonotypes between healthy human individuals (dated by TCRdb to the early 2020s). CD8 naive samples were CD45RO-negative cells positively selected for CCR7, giving a CD45RA+CCR7+ population that excluded TemRA cells. Library preparation was by the immunoSEQ multiplex PCR assay. The table comes from immuneACCESS by way of TCRdb, which keeps in-frame sequences with V and J called. Part of the clones is missing from these tables; in studies checked, under half for an unresolved V gene and the rest for unknown reasons. For this sample the table gives hundreds of thousands of clones, of which 95% were detected only once. The ten top clones hold approximately 0.11% of the sample. The specimen was naive CD8+ T cells sorted from blood. Reading the label with the study, this specimen's cell subset or site is: CD45RA+CCR7+. All receptors come from a woman aged 25 to 39 in good health.

This rearrangement joins TRBV27 to TRBJ2-7; 9 bases map to TRBD1. The V gene's germline CDR1 is MNHEY and CDR2 SMNVEV (reference sequence). V dropped 5 bases and J dropped 6; count of bases not matched to a gene: 5. This CDR3 has 13 residues. The DNA of the CDR3 is TGTGCCAGCAGTGTGGACAGGGGCGGCGAGCAGTACTTC. This translates into CASSVDRGGEQYF.

The gene calls are TRBV7-2 and TRBJ2-7, with D possibly being TRBD1 or TRBD2 (6 bases each). This CDR3 spans 12 amino acids. Trimming stripped 5 bases from V and 5 bases from J, with 10 bases between. Germline assignment: CDR1 SGHTA and CDR2 FQGNSA. This CDR3 is CASSGGDNEQYF. The DNA of the CDR3 is TGTGCCAGCAGCGGAGGGGACAACGAGCAGTACTTC.

The chain joins TRBV27 to TRBJ2-5, with TRBD1 identical over 9 bases. Trimming removed 5 bases from V and 5 bases from J; junction bases left unmatched: 9. The CDR3 spans 15 residues. Germline CDR1 reads MNHEY; CDR2 reads SMNVEV (reference sequence). CDR3 sequence (DNA): TGTGCCAGCAGTACTTCCCCGGGACAGGGCGAGACCCAGTACTTC. Translation gives CASSTSPGQGETQYF.

V usage is TRBV9 and J usage is TRBJ2-7, with 8 bases that match TRBD1. This CDR3 has 15 residues. Germline trimming cut 3 bases from V and 5 bases from J; bases unmatched to any gene: 10. CDR1 is SGDLS and CDR2 is YYNGEE in the germline V gene. As DNA, the CDR3 is TGTGCCAGCAGCGAGGGCAGGGGGCAACCGGACGAGCAGTACTTC. Protein: CASSEGRGQPDEQYF.

This chain uses TRBV9 with TRBJ1-3; maybe TRBD1 (5 bases). Trimming shortened V by 0 bases and J by 3 bases, and 10 bases separated the two germline ends. Germline CDR1 and CDR2: SGDLS and YYNGEE. CDR3 length equals 15 residues. The DNA for the CDR3 is TGTGCCAGCAGCGTAGGAACTGGGGGTGGAAACACCATATATTTT. Translating gives CASSVGTGGGNTIYF.

The CDR3 sequence: CASSFDGPYEQYF. For the CDR3, the DNA is TGCGCCAGCAGCTTTGACGGACCCTACGAGCAGTACTTC. The genes are TRBV5-1 and TRBJ2-7; D ambiguous. CDR1 and CDR2 from the germline V gene are SGHRS and YFSETQ. Trimming took off 2 bases at V and 2 bases at J, with 8 bases between the two ends. The CDR3 loop spans 13 amino acids.

V gene TRBV28 combines with J gene TRBJ2-1, with 7 bases that match TRBD2. CDR1 is MDHEN, CDR2 SYDVKM, per germline. The junction had 5 bases not matched to a gene; V was cut back by 9 bases and J by 0 bases. CDR3 size: 14 residues. CDR3 amino acids: CASTKRDSYNEQFF. The CDR3 nucleotides are TGTGCCAGTACCAAGCGGGACTCCTACAATGAGCAGTTCTTC.

This clone was picked up one time. The rearrangement links TRBV13 to TRBJ2-7, with 9 nucleotides matching TRBD2. Germline V gene data show CDR1 as PRHDT and CDR2 as FYEKMQ (reference sequence). The CDR3 is 16 residues long. Trimming at V came to 0 bases and at J to 5 bases, leaving 8 bases not matched to a gene. The CDR3 bases are TGTGCCAGCAGCTTAGGTGTTAGCGGGAGAGGGGACGAGCAGTACTTC. Its translation: CASSLGVSGRGDEQYF. Filled out from reference TRBV13 and TRBJ2-7, the complete variable domain reads AAGVIQSPRHLIKEKRETATLKCYPIPRHDTVYWYQQGPGQDPQFLISFYEKMQSDKGSIPDRFSAQQFSDYHSELNMSSLELGDSALYFCASSLGVSGRGDEQYFGPGTRLTVT.

The chain couples TRBV5-1 to TRBJ2-1; 8 nucleotides agree with TRBD1. Germline V lookup: CDR1 SGHRS, CDR2 YFSETQ. V trimming: 4 bases; J trimming: 6 bases; junction bases outside the gene matches: 6. This CDR3 spans 14 amino acids. CDR3: CASSPGTGGNEQFF. The CDR3 nucleotides are TGCGCCAGCAGCCCCGGGACAGGTGGCAATGAGCAGTTCTTC.

The V call is TRBV7-9, the J call TRBJ2-7; D remains unclear. V lost 0 bases and J lost 7, with 7 bases in between. This CDR3 spans 12 amino acids. Germline V gene data show CDR1 as SEHNR and CDR2 as FQNEAQ (reference sequence). The CDR3 is CASSLAFREQYF. DNA for the CDR3: TGTGCCAGCAGCTTAGCTTTTCGGGAGCAGTACTTC. The whole variable domain, remainder taken from reference TRBV7-9 and TRBJ2-7, is DTGVSQNPRHKITKRGQNVTFRCDPISEHNRLYWYRQTLGQGPEFLTYFQNEAQLEKSRLLSDRFSAERPKGSFSTLEIQRTEQGDSAMYLCASSLAFREQYFGPGTRLTVT.

The gene calls are TRBV9 and TRBJ1-2; possibly TRBD1 for D (6 bases). CDR3 length: 15 amino acids. Germline loops: CDR1 SGDLS, CDR2 YYNGEE. Trimming removed 4 bases at V and 3 bases at J, with 16 bases between. CDR3 nucleotide sequence: TGTGCCAGCAGCAGGGGAGGGGAGGGGGACTATGGCTACACCTTC. This gives the protein CASSRGGEGDYGYTF.

This chain uses TRBV4-2 with TRBJ2-7, with 8 bases fitting TRBD1. The germline V gene encodes CDR1 LGHNA and CDR2 YNFKEQ. V shed 1 base and J 10 bases; nucleotides not matched to a gene: 12. The CDR3 length is 15 residues. Here the CDR3 reads CASSQVAGTGDLQYF. The CDR3 DNA follows: TGTGCCAGCAGCCAAGTCGCCGGGACAGGTGACCTTCAGTACTTC.

This clone occurred once. The V gene is TRBV7-9, the J gene TRBJ2-5, with 7 nucleotides matching TRBD1. The assigned J gene may be wrong: the sequence end matches TRBJ2-7 better. Per germline, CDR1 SEHNR and CDR2 FQNEAQ (reference sequence). The CDR3 spans 12 residues. CDR3 in amino acids: CASSSTGFEQYF. DNA for the CDR3: TGTGCCAGCAGCTCGACAGGGTTCGAGCAGTACTTC.

The chain links TRBV7-9 to TRBJ2-7, with 7 bases lining up with TRBD2. CDR1 and CDR2 (germline): SEHNR, FQNEAQ (reference sequence). Unmatched junction bases numbered 10, after V lost 4 bases and J lost 4 bases. This CDR3 region has 15 residues. The CDR3 loop reads CASSSPAGEGYEQYF. In DNA, the CDR3 is TGTGCCAGCAGCTCCCCCGCGGGAGAGGGATACGAGCAGTACTTC.

The chain couples TRBV5-5 to TRBJ2-7, with D uncertain. Trimming took 2 bases from V and 5 from J, leaving 2 bases between them. The CDR3 consists of 10 residues. Germline V gene sequence: CDR1 SGHKS, CDR2 YYEKEE (reference sequence). The CDR3 region has the DNA TGTGCCAGCAGCTTACACGAGCAGTACTTC. Its protein is CASSLHEQYF.

The CDR3 sequence: CASSTTGINQPQHF. CDR3 DNA sequence: TGTGCCAGCAGCACTACAGGGATCAATCAGCCCCAGCATTTT. The chain uses TRBV28 and TRBJ1-5, with a possible D match to TRBD1 (6 bases). The ends were cut back, 6 bases at V and 3 bases at J, with 12 bases in the middle. Germline CDR1 MDHEN, CDR2 SYDVKM. The CDR3 runs 14 residues.

This clone was seen a single time. The CDR3 DNA sequence: TGTGCCAGCAGTTTAGCTACCTCTCTGGCGGCAGATACGCAGTATTTT. Protein sequence: CASSLATSLAADTQYF. The chain recombines TRBV28 with TRBJ2-3; no clear D gene. Deletions cut 2 bases from V and 4 bases from J, with 16 bases between. Germline V lookup: CDR1 MDHEN, CDR2 SYDVKM. The CDR3 loop spans 16 amino acids.

Comments on this clone: This sample also contains other DNA sequences that code for the same CDR3. The chain combines TRBV5-4 with TRBJ2-3; either TRBD1 or TRBD2 may supply D (5 bases each). The CDR3 sequence is 13 residues long. Per germline, CDR1 SGHNT and CDR2 YYREEE (reference sequence). Trimming stripped 3 bases from V and 4 bases from J, with 9 bases between. This CDR3 is CASSSGTPDTQYF. In DNA form, the CDR3 reads TGTGCCAGCAGCTCCGGGACCCCAGATACGCAGTATTTT.

The chain has TRBV11-2 and TRBJ2-5; 9 nucleotides agree with TRBD2. The CDR3 runs 14 residues. In germline, CDR1 is SGHAT, CDR2 FQNNGV. V gave up 5 bases and J gave up 3 bases; unmatched junction bases: 4. The CDR3 DNA reads TGTGCCAGCAGCCCCTTAGCGGGAGAAGAGACCCAGTACTTC. Protein product: CASSPLAGEETQYF. Using reference TRBV11-2 and TRBJ2-5 for the parts outside the CDR3, the full variable domain is EAGVAQSPRYKIIEKRQSVAFWCNPISGHATLYWYQQILGQGPKLLIQFQNNGVVDDSQLPKDRFSAERLKGVDSTLKIQPAKLEDSAVYLCASSPLAGEETQYFGPGTRLLVL.

The rearrangement links TRBV28 to TRBJ2-3; TRBD1 agrees at 8 bases. This CDR3 is built from 14 residues. The germline V gene encodes CDR1 MDHEN and CDR2 SYDVKM. Trimming removed 7 bases from V and 0 bases from J; junction bases left unmatched: 3. The DNA for the CDR3 is TGTGCCAGCACCTGGACAGGGAGCACAGATACGCAGTATTTT. Translated, it gives CASTWTGSTDTQYF. The whole variable domain, remainder taken from reference TRBV28 and TRBJ2-3, is DVKVTQSSRYLVKRTGEKVFLECVQDMDHENMFWYRQDPGLGLRLIYFSYDVKMKEKGDIPEGYSVSREKKERFSLILESASTNQTSMYLCASTWTGSTDTQYFGPGTRLTVL.

The CDR3 region is CASSLGAGSSPYEQYF. The CDR3 DNA follows: TGTGCCAGCAGTTTAGGGGCCGGGTCATCACCCTACGAGCAGTACTTC. This chain uses TRBV27 with TRBJ2-7; D might be TRBD1 (5 bases). The CDR3 contains 16 residues. Germline lookup yields CDR1 MNHEY and CDR2 SMNVEV (reference sequence). The ends were cut back, 2 bases at V and 2 bases at J, with 16 bases in the middle.

The CDR3 region has the DNA TGTGCCAGCAGTTTAAGGTTCCTACTCCGTAAGGGAAACACTGAAGCTTTCTTT. Encoded protein: CASSLRFLLRKGNTEAFF. The chain recombines TRBV28 with TRBJ1-1, with D uncertain. V lost 2 bases, J lost 2 bases, and 21 bases lay in between. The CDR3 totals 18 residues. In germline, CDR1 is MDHEN, CDR2 SYDVKM.

The genes are TRBV5-4 and TRBJ1-2, with D perhaps TRBD1 (5 bases). V lost 0 bases and J 3 bases, leaving 9 bases between the germline ends. The germline V gene has CDR1 SGHNT and CDR2 YYREEE (reference sequence). This CDR3 has 14 residues. The CDR3 DNA sequence: TGTGCCAGCAGCTTGGAGGGGCAGCACTATGGCTACACCTTC. It specifies CASSLEGQHYGYTF.

The rearrangement joins TRBV5-1 to TRBJ2-7; perhaps TRBD2 as D (6 bases). The CDR3 loop spans 15 amino acids. V was cut by 0 bases and J by 0 bases, with 10 bases left in between. The germline V gene has CDR1 SGHRS and CDR2 YFSETQ. CDR3 in amino acids: CASSLGIAASYEQYF. DNA of the CDR3: TGCGCCAGCAGCTTGGGGATAGCGGCCTCCTACGAGCAGTACTTC.

This clone appeared a single time. Here the CDR3 DNA reads TGTGCCAGCAGCAAAGCTACCGCCATCTCTCGAATACGGGCCTTCACCGGGGAGCTGTTTTTT. Its protein is CASSKATAISRIRAFTGELFF. The chain links TRBV21-1 to TRBJ2-2. TRBV21-1 is flagged as a pseudogene. This CDR3 is built from 21 residues.

The chain employs TRBV6-1 and TRBJ1-5; D unresolved. The CDR3 covers 14 residues. V was trimmed by 8 bases and J by 0 bases, leaving 11 bases between them. CDR1 is MNHNS and CDR2 is SASEGT in the germline V gene. This CDR3 is CASVEGYSNQPQHF. The CDR3 DNA sequence: TGTGCCAGCGTTGAGGGTTATAGCAATCAGCCCCAGCATTTT.

The rearrangement links TRBV4-1 to TRBJ2-5; no reliable D call. With the DNA end fitting TRBJ2-7 better, the J assignment may be wrong. The CDR3 is made up of 15 amino acids. Germline CDR1 MGHRA, CDR2 YSYEKL. CDR3 DNA: TGCGCCAGCAGCCAAGAATACCTTCCGTCCTACGAGCAGTACTTC. This gives the protein CASSQEYLPSYEQYF.